The clone carrying this T cell receptor (beta chain) showed up just a few times. No antigen is known for it. The sample comes from a study of CD8+ T cells in alopecia areata. Overall study: Tofacitinib was taken orally by treated patients, and the dose was 5 to 10 mg twice daily. Tofacitinib ran 6 to 18 months, followed by 6 months off drug. Study-wide points: Lesional tissue from the scalp (especially in alopecia totalis/universalis) showed higher clonality than normal scalp.

V was clipped by 3 bases and J by 6 bases; unmatched bases: 6. Germline V gene lookup returns CDR1 SGHAT and CDR2 FQNNGV. This CDR3 has 15 residues. Patients with alopecia areata provided lesional scalp punch biopsies as well as peripheral blood. Sequencing used cDNA as its template, made by extracting RNA and reverse transcribing it. Assay: immunoSEQ multiplex PCR; the TCRdb copy retains only in-frame clones and omits some. The sample lists fewer than 250,000 clones, 50% to 65% occurring once. The material sequenced was CD4+ T cells sorted from blood, taken at week 0. The chain employs TRBV11-2 and TRBJ2-5; 11 nucleotides line up with TRBD2. The receptor comes from a human donor with alopecia areata. CDR3 loop: CASSLGLAGGKTQYF. Written as DNA, the CDR3 is TGTGCCAGCAGCTTGGGGCTAGCGGGGGGAAAGACCCAGTACTTC.